The TCR beta chain under discussion was sequenced for a study of control samples from healthy donors and cancer patients. Sequencing was performed with immunoSEQ multiplex PCR; in TCRdb, only in-frame clones are kept and a portion is missing. The profile shows 98,000 or so clones, approximately 80% of them singletons. Sequenced material: blood. The receptor's source is a woman in her twenties or thirties in good health.

The CDR3 loop is CASSPLEGGFTDTQYF. The DNA for the CDR3 is TGTGCCAGTAGTCCTCTCGAGGGGGGGTTCACAGATACGCAGTATTTT. The chain has TRBV19 and TRBJ2-3; D possibly corresponds to TRBD2 (7 bases). Trimming took off 5 bases at V and 2 bases at J, with 17 bases between the two ends. CDR3 length equals 16 residues. Germline V gene lookup returns CDR1 LNHDA and CDR2 SQIVND (reference sequence).